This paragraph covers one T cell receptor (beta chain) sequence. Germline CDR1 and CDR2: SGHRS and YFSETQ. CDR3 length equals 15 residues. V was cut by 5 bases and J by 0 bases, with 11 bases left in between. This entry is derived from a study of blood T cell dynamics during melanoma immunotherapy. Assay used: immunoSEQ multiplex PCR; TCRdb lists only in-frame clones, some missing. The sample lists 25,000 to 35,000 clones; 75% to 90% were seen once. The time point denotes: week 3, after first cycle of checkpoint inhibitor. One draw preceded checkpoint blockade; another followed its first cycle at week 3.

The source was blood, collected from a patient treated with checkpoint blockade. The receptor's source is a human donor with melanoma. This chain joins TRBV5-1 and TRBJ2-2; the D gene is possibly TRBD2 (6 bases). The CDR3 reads CASRRDSTNTGELFF. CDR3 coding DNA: TGCGCCAGCAGACGGGACTCCACGAACACCGGGGAGCTGTTTTTT.